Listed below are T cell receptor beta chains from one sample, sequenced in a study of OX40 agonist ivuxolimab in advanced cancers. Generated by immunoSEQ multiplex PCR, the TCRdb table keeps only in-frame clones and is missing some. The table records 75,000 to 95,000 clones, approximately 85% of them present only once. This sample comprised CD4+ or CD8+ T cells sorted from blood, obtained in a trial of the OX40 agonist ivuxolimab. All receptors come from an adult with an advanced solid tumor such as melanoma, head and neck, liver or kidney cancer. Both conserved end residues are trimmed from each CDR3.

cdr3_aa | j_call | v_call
ASSLGGASGNTIY | TRBJ1-3 | TRBV5-1
ASSRKGPAEAF | TRBJ1-1 | TRBV6-1
ASTDRLPGANVLT | TRBJ2-6 | TRBV27
AGQVENTYEQY | TRBJ2-7 | TRBV30
ASSPGGFSEAF | TRBJ1-1 | TRBV4-1
ASSVGVGTYEQY | TRBJ2-7 | TRBV9
ASSLGQGGQPQH | TRBJ1-5 | TRBV5-1
ASSPLDSMNTEAF | TRBJ1-1 | TRBV18
ASSGQTSTDTQY | TRBJ2-3 | TRBV5-1
ASSFWYQETQY | TRBJ2-5 | TRBV5-4
SVAPDRYSNQPQH | TRBJ1-5 | TRBV29-1
ASSDSGLDNEKLF | TRBJ1-4 | TRBV2
ASSHGLAGVNEQF | TRBJ2-1 | TRBV4-2
ASSLIGNNEQF | TRBJ2-1 | TRBV5-6
ASSLDREMDGYT | TRBJ1-2 | TRBV5-8
ASSQLTSESSYNEQF | TRBJ2-1 | TRBV14
ASSLSPENSNTGELF | TRBJ2-2 | TRBV5-1
ASRQTGILAGGYNEQF | TRBJ2-1 | TRBV19
ASSGPRGGFRETQY | TRBJ2-5 | TRBV5-8
ASSPRSWGDTEAF | TRBJ1-1 | TRBV13
ASSFQSGQGLNIQY | TRBJ2-4 | TRBV5-1
ASSSRTGRTGANVLT | TRBJ2-6 | TRBV7-3
ASSVGQGLTYEQY | TRBJ2-7 | TRBV28
ASSLGPTEIEKLF | TRBJ1-4 | TRBV7-2
ASSERRGDQPQH | TRBJ1-5 | TRBV6-1
ASSIAATSETQY | TRBJ2-5 | TRBV19
ASAEGANTEAF | TRBJ1-1 | TRBV18
ASSVGSGGRETQY | TRBJ2-5 | TRBV9
ASSLVTSGYNEQF | TRBJ2-1 | TRBV5-1
ASSQESTAYYGYT | TRBJ1-2 | TRBV14
ASSPRRLAGGYNEQF | TRBJ2-1 | TRBV7-3
SVGGYQETQY | TRBJ2-5 | TRBV29-1
AISSLGAGKDTQY | TRBJ2-3 | TRBV10-3
ATEYSPLSGANVLT | TRBJ2-6 | TRBV2
ASSLLRASDEQY | TRBJ2-7 | TRBV7-2
ARRAWGQGVSPLH | TRBJ1-6 | TRBV7-2
ASSLAGTGSGWNEQF | TRBJ2-1 | TRBV5-1
ASKSQGPGVEKLF | TRBJ1-4 | TRBV5-1
ASSSGLAGGHFQETQY | TRBJ2-5 | TRBV5-1
ASSLTPSGKVVEKLF | TRBJ1-4 | TRBV5-1
ASSEPPVEQF | TRBJ2-1 | TRBV2
ATSRELAGGMYQETQY | TRBJ2-5 | TRBV15
ATTRGPISGANVLT | TRBJ2-6 | TRBV19